The 22 T cell receptor beta chains below come from one sample, sequenced in a study of T cell responses to AZD1222 COVID-19 vaccine. Measured with immunoSEQ multiplex PCR; TCRdb has only the in-frame clones, and not every one. The sample lists about 130,000 clones, 87% seen once, with more than 9% in the top ten. The specimen was peripheral blood, collected on day 0 of AZD1222 vaccination. These receptors were collected from an adult in good health.

The chain is built from TRBV7-2 and TRBJ1-4; no reliable D call. The CDR3 loop spans 14 amino acids. Germline loops: CDR1 SGHTA, CDR2 FQGNSA. The germline V and J ends were trimmed by 0 bases and 5 bases, with 7 bases remaining between them. The CDR3 nucleotides are TGTGCCAGCAGCTTAGCAGGACGGAATGAAAAACTGTTTTTT. As protein: CASSLAGRNEKLFF.

The chain uses TRBV19 and TRBJ1-5; 9 bases are a match to TRBD1. The CDR3 is 15 residues long. Germline V gives CDR1 LNHDA, CDR2 SQIVND (reference sequence). Losses at the gene ends were 8 bases for V and 2 bases for J; bases not matched to a gene: 7. DNA for the CDR3: TGTGCCAGTGGGGACAGGGCATTAGGCAATCAGCCCCAGCATTTT. Encoded protein: CASGDRALGNQPQHF. Full variable domain (missing parts from reference TRBV19 and TRBJ1-5): DGGITQSPKYLFRKEGQNVTLSCEQNLNHDAMYWYRQDPGQGLRLIYYSQIVNDFQKGDIAEGYSVSREKKESFPLTVTSAQKNPTAFYLCASGDRALGNQPQHFGDGTRLSIL.

The genes are TRBV7-9 and TRBJ2-5; the D is unclear. This CDR3 contains 12 residues. CDR1 is SEHNR and CDR2 is FQNEAQ in the germline V gene (reference sequence). V was pared by 7 bases and J by 5 bases, with 11 bases between. CDR3 DNA: TGTGCCAGCACCGGACCAGAGGAGACCCAGTACTTC. It codes for CASTGPEETQYF.

This clone was detected once. This chain connects TRBV5-4 to TRBJ2-4, with 9 bases matching TRBD1. The junction had 7 bases not matched to a gene; V was cut back by 4 bases and J by 2 bases. The CDR3 contains 16 residues. In germline, CDR1 is SGHNT, CDR2 YYREEE (reference sequence). The CDR3 protein is CASSLKTGGSKNIQYF. The CDR3 DNA follows: TGTGCCAGCAGCCTTAAGACAGGGGGGTCCAAAAACATTCAGTACTTC.

The chain carries TRBV27 and TRBJ2-7; the match to TRBD2 covers 10 bases. The J segment lost 6 bases and the V segment lost 1 base, leaving 6 bases of the junction unmatched. Looked up from germline, CDR1 is MNHEY and CDR2 is SMNVEV (reference sequence). There are 15 residues in the CDR3. The CDR3 spells CASSLFASGSGEQYF. In DNA, the CDR3 is TGTGCCAGCAGTTTATTCGCTAGCGGGAGTGGCGAGCAGTACTTC.

V usage is TRBV7-2 and J usage is TRBJ2-3; 9 positions agree with TRBD2. Germline CDR1 SGHTA, CDR2 FQGNSA. V was clipped by 6 bases and J by 5 bases; unmatched bases: 9. The CDR3 contains 15 residues. The CDR3 nucleotides are TGTGCCAGCAGTTCCCATGGACTAGCGATAGATACGCAGTATTTT. Its protein product is CASSSHGLAIDTQYF.

The V gene is TRBV9, the J gene TRBJ2-5; D call uncertain. CDR3 size: 15 residues. V dropped 0 bases and J dropped 2 bases, with 11 bases sitting between them. In germline, CDR1 is SGDLS, CDR2 YYNGEE. The chain's CDR3 is CASSVEVGPQETQYF. CDR3 DNA: TGTGCCAGCAGCGTAGAGGTGGGTCCTCAAGAGACCCAGTACTTC.

This clone was detected once. The chain combines TRBV27 with TRBJ2-7, with 8 bases fitting TRBD2. Trimming cost V 1 base and J 6 bases; bases outside gene matches: 11. From germline, CDR1 is MNHEY and CDR2 SMNVEV (reference sequence). The CDR3 sequence is 16 residues long. The CDR3 bases are TGTGCCAGCAGTTTATTCGGGGGGGCCTCACGCGGCGAGCAGTACTTC. Its protein product is CASSLFGGASRGEQYF.

This rearrangement joins TRBV9 to TRBJ2-7, with 7 bases matching TRBD1. Germline CDR1 is SGDLS and CDR2 is YYNGEE. The CDR3 has 13 residues. Trimming took 4 bases from V and 7 from J; bases not matched to a gene: 8. Written as DNA, the CDR3 is TGTGCCAGCAGCACGACAGGGACCGGAGAGCAGTACTTC. This sequence encodes CASSTTGTGEQYF.

The chain links TRBV7-9 to TRBJ2-5, with 11 bases fitting TRBD1. Germline V lookup: CDR1 SEHNR, CDR2 FQNEAQ (reference sequence). This CDR3 contains 15 residues. The ends lost 2 bases at V and 5 bases at J; junction bases unmatched: 4. The CDR3 region has the DNA TGTGCCAGCAGCTTATGGACAGGGGGCGATGAGACCCAGTACTTC. Translated: CASSLWTGGDETQYF.

The gene calls are TRBV18 and TRBJ2-5; D ambiguous. Germline assignment: CDR1 KGHSH and CDR2 LQKENI. The CDR3 consists of 12 residues. Trimming stripped 2 bases from V and 4 bases from J, with 5 bases between. The CDR3 nucleotides read TGTGCCAGCTCACCAGTGGGAGAGACCCAGTACTTC. Residues: CASSPVGETQYF.

The CDR3 DNA reads as TGTGCCAGCAGTTACTCGGGCGAGCAGTTCTTC. This encodes CASSYSGEQFF. The V call is TRBV6-6, the J call TRBJ2-1; D is ambiguous. The CDR3 sequence is 11 residues long. Germline V CDR1 and CDR2: MNHNY, SVGAGI (reference sequence). V gave up 0 bases and J gave up 10 bases, with 4 bases separating them.

The V gene is TRBV7-8, the J gene TRBJ2-3; 9 nucleotides line up with TRBD1. Trimming removed 0 bases from V and 4 bases from J; junction bases left unmatched: 2. CDR1 and CDR2 from the germline V gene are SGHVS and FQNEAQ. There are 15 residues in the CDR3. The CDR3 nucleotides are TGTGCCAGCAGCTTAGCGGGACAGGGCGCAGATACGCAGTATTTT. It encodes CASSLAGQGADTQYF.

V is TRBV6-5 and J is TRBJ1-1; D not resolved. The CDR3 is 13 residues long. Germline V CDR1 and CDR2: MNHEY, SVGAGI. Between the trimmed V and J ends, which lost 6 bases and 1 base, there was a span of 9 bases. As DNA, the CDR3 is TGTGCCAGCAGCCGGGCCACGAACACTGAAGCTTTCTTT. This sequence encodes CASSRATNTEAFF.

This chain joins TRBV18 and TRBJ1-2, with TRBD1 matching 8 bases. The CDR3 extends over 16 amino acids. Germline V gene sequence: CDR1 KGHSH, CDR2 LQKENI. V shed 4 bases and J 2 bases; nucleotides not matched to a gene: 9. In DNA, the CDR3 is TGTGCCAGCTCACTGACGGGACAGGACTACAACTATGGCTACACCTTC. This sequence encodes CASSLTGQDYNYGYTF.

This clone was counted once. The chain carries TRBV4-1 and TRBJ1-4; 10 bases map to TRBD1. Trimming removed 1 base from V and 8 bases from J; junction bases left unmatched: 7. CDR3 length equals 16 residues. Germline V gene sequence: CDR1 MGHRA, CDR2 YSYEKL. CDR3 sequence: CASSQVGQGVGEKLFF. In nucleotides, the CDR3 is TGCGCCAGCAGCCAAGTCGGACAGGGGGTGGGGGAAAAACTGTTTTTT.

As to this clone: Other DNA sequences of this sample code for an identical CDR3. The chain has TRBV5-1 and TRBJ1-1; D uncertain. The CDR3 length is 13 residues. Trimming cost V 0 bases and J 2 bases, with 5 bases left between them. CDR1 and CDR2 from the germline V gene are SGHRS and YFSETQ. CDR3 coding DNA: TGCGCCAGCAGCTTGGGAGTTAACACTGAAGCTTTCTTT. It encodes CASSLGVNTEAFF.

This chain joins TRBV30 and TRBJ1-1; weak D call: TRBD1 (6 bases). CDR1 is GTSNPN, CDR2 SVGIG, per germline (reference sequence). The CDR3 runs to 13 residues. V was pared by 4 bases and J by 2 bases, with 11 bases between. The CDR3 region has the DNA TGTGCCTGGACAGGGGAGTTAAACACTGAAGCTTTCTTT. Encoded protein: CAWTGELNTEAFF.

This chain joins TRBV19 and TRBJ2-1; D not resolved. V was shortened by 1 base and J by 7 bases, with 11 bases between the two germline ends. Germline V gene lookup returns CDR1 LNHDA and CDR2 SQIVND (reference sequence). The CDR3 consists of 14 residues. The CDR3 sequence is CASSIVGLGNEQFF. The CDR3 region has the DNA TGTGCCAGTAGTATAGTGGGCTTGGGGAATGAGCAGTTCTTC.

The rearrangement uses TRBV18 and TRBJ2-7, with 12 bases fitting TRBD1. Germline V CDR1 and CDR2: KGHSH, LQKENI. The CDR3 sequence is 16 residues long. With V trimmed by 3 bases and J by 4 bases, 7 bases remained unmatched. This chain's CDR3 is CASSPPGTGGGYEQYF. DNA for the CDR3: TGTGCCAGCTCACCGCCGGGGACAGGGGGCGGTTACGAGCAGTACTTC.

The chain combines TRBV10-2 with TRBJ1-5; no definite D call. This CDR3 contains 11 residues. CDR1 is WSHSY, CDR2 SAAADI, per germline. The V gene lost 3 bases and the J gene lost 10 bases, with 7 bases spanning the gap. The CDR3 DNA is TGCGCCAGCAGTGATAGCGGTCCCCAGCATTTT. Amino acid sequence: CASSDSGPQHF.

The genes are TRBV18 and TRBJ2-7; 7 bases are a match to TRBD1. The germline V gene encodes CDR1 KGHSH and CDR2 LQKENI. Trimming took 3 bases from V and 2 from J; bases not matched to a gene: 4. The CDR3 extends over 14 amino acids. The chain's CDR3 is CASSPLGTAYEQYF. The CDR3 bases are TGTGCCAGCTCACCCCTCGGGACAGCCTACGAGCAGTACTTC.